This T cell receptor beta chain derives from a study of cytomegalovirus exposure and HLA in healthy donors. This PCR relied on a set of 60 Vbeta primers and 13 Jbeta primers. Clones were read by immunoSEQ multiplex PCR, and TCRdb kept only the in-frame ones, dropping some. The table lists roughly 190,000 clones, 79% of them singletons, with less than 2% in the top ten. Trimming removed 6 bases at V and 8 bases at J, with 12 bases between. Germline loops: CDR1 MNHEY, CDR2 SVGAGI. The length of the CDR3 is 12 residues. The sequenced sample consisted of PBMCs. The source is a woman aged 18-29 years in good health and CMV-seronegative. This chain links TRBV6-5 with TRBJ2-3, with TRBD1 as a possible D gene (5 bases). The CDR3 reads CASSPGLSTQYF. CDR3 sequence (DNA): TGTGCCAGCAGCCCAGGGTTGAGTACGCAGTATTTT.